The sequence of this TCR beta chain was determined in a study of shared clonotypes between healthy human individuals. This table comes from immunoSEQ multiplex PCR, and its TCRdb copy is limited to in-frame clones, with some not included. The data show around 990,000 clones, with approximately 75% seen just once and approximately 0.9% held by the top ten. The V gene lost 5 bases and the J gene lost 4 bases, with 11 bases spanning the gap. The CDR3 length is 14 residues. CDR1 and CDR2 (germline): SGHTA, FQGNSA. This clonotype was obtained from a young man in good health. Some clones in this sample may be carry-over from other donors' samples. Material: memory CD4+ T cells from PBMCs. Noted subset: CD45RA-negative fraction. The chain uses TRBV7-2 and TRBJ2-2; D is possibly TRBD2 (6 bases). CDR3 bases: TGTGCCAGCAGCCCGCAGGGAGGCACCGGGGAGCTGTTTTTT. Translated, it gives CASSPQGGTGELFF.